The clone carrying this T cell receptor beta chain appeared a single time. This sample stems from a study of T cell responses to AZD1222 COVID-19 vaccine. This CDR3 is 16 amino acids long. Trimming at V came to 2 bases and at J to 0 bases, leaving 5 bases not matched to a gene. Germline loops: CDR1 SGHTS, CDR2 YDEGEE. Assay used: immunoSEQ multiplex PCR; TCRdb lists only in-frame clones, some missing. The sample records about 130,000 clones, approximately 93% being singletons. The receptor's source is an adult in good health. This specimen was peripheral blood, taken on day 0 of AZD1222 vaccination. The chain uses TRBV5-8 and TRBJ2-1, with 7 bases lining up with TRBD2. CDR3 nucleotide sequence: TGTGCCAGCAGCTTAGGCCTAGCGGCCTCCTACAATGAGCAGTTCTTC. The encoded protein is CASSLGLAASYNEQFF.